A single sample gave rise to the 2 T cell receptor beta chains below, sequenced in a study of T cell repertoires in cytomegalovirus infection. TCRdb analysed the reads with MiXCR anew, one entry per CDR3 protein. Of fewer than 1,000,000 distinct CDR3 sequences in the sample, roughly 30% are singletons; the top ten hold around 15%. Antigens for these TCRs are unknown. Source: cultured CD8+ T cells from PBMCs, taken from culture after CMV antigen stimulation. The receptors come from a human donor in good health (CMV status not recorded). Some clones in this sample may be carry-over from other donors' samples.

This clonotype was counted only a few times. This chain joins TRBV10-3 and TRBJ1-4; the match to TRBD1 covers 7 bases. The CDR3 runs 16 residues. In germline, CDR1 is ENHRY, CDR2 SYGVKD. V was clipped by 6 bases and J by 5 bases; unmatched bases: 12. DNA of the CDR3: TGTGCCATCAGCGACGGGACCGGGACAGCGAATGAAAAACTGTTTTTT. Translated, it gives CAISDGTGTANEKLFF.

Of note for this clonotype: A much more abundant neighbour one base away suggests this may be a read error. This rearrangement joins TRBV6-1 to TRBJ2-1; a weak D match, TRBD2 (5 bases). V was trimmed by 7 bases and J by 6 bases, leaving 16 bases between them. CDR1 MNHNS and CDR2 SASEGT come from the germline V gene. There are 14 residues in the CDR3. The CDR3: CASTSGSSGNEQFF. Written as DNA, the CDR3 is TGTGCCAGCACCTCGGGGTCCTCGGGCAATGAGCAGTTCTTC.